The rows below give T cell receptor beta chains drawn from one sample of a study of cytomegalovirus exposure and HLA in healthy donors. The assay was immunoSEQ multiplex PCR, and TCRdb's table has in-frame clones only and misses some. The sample carries roughly 80,000 clones, about two thirds recorded once. Sequenced: PBMCs. Every receptor here comes from a man younger than 40 in good health and CMV-seropositive. Each CDR3 is given with its conserved first and last residue. The D gene is left open where the match is weak. Only part of the rows carry a size: once, few, many, or a class if the clone is expanded.

cdr3_nt cdr3_aa v_call d_call clone_size j_call
TGTGCCAGCACCATAGCGGGCAGCTACAATGAGCAGTTCTTC CASTIAGSYNEQFF TRBV6-6 TRBD2 - TRBJ2-1
TGTGCCAGCTCACCAGGCCTAGCGGGAGGCCAGGACGAGCAGTACTTC CASSPGLAGGQDEQYF TRBV18 TRBD2 - TRBJ2-7
TGCAGCGTTGTGCCCTCAGGGGGCACCTACGAGCAGTACTTC CSVVPSGGTYEQYF TRBV29-1 TRBD1 - TRBJ2-7
TGTGCCAGCAGCGTAGACAGGGGGAGGGACACTGAAGCTTTCTTT CASSVDRGRDTEAFF TRBV9 TRBD1 - TRBJ1-1
TGTGCCAGCAGTTCCGCAAGACAGGGGAACACTGAAGCTTTCTTT CASSSARQGNTEAFF TRBV27 TRBD1 once TRBJ1-1
TGTGCCAGCAGCCCGACTAGCGGGTTCTCCTACGAGCAGTACTTC CASSPTSGFSYEQYF TRBV5-4 TRBD2 few TRBJ2-7
TGCGCCAGCCCTTGGTTAGGGGGCAATCAGCCCCAGCATTTT CASPWLGGNQPQHF TRBV23-1 - - TRBJ1-5
TGCGCCAGCAACCCCCTCTTAGAGGGCAGTGGCGAGCAGTACTTC CASNPLLEGSGEQYF TRBV5-1 - - TRBJ2-7
TGTGCCAGCAGCTGGACAGTGAACACTGAAGCTTTCTTT CASSWTVNTEAFF TRBV7-3 - few TRBJ1-1
TGTGCCAGCAGCCAAGATATACGGGAGGGCCGGGCAGATACGCAGTATTTT CASSQDIREGRADTQYF TRBV4-2 TRBD2 once TRBJ2-3
TGCGCCAGCAGCTTGCGGCAGGGGGGTGTCCACGAGCAGTACTTC CASSLRQGGVHEQYF TRBV5-1 - - TRBJ2-7
TGTGCCTGGGGCCCAGACTCCTCCTACGAGCAGTACTTC CAWGPDSSYEQYF TRBV30 - few TRBJ2-7
TGTGCCAGCAGCCAAGAAGGGACAGGGGGCATCTCCTATAATTCACCCCTCCACTTT CASSQEGTGGISYNSPLHF TRBV4-2 TRBD1 - TRBJ1-6
TGCAGCGTTGCCAGATCTAACTATGGCTACACCTTC CSVARSNYGYTF TRBV29-1 - few TRBJ1-2
TGCGCCAGCAGCCAAGGTGCGGGCTCCCAGGCCAAAAACATTCAGTACTTC CASSQGAGSQAKNIQYF TRBV4-1 - few TRBJ2-4
TGTGCCATCAGTGATGAGCGGAACTACGAGCAGTACTTC CAISDERNYEQYF TRBV10-3 - - TRBJ2-7
TGTGCCAGCAGTGAGACAGGGACCGGGGAGCTGTTTTTT CASSETGTGELFF TRBV6-1 TRBD1 few TRBJ2-2
TGTGCCAGCAGTCCCCGGGACAGGTTCTCCTACGAGCAGTACTTC CASSPRDRFSYEQYF TRBV28 TRBD1 - TRBJ2-7
TGCAGTGCTAGAGCATACAATGAGCAGTTCTTC CSARAYNEQFF TRBV20-1 - - TRBJ2-1
TGCGCCAGCAGCCGGAACAGGGATACCCACGAGCAGTACTTC CASSRNRDTHEQYF TRBV5-1 - - TRBJ2-7
TGCAGCGCCCGGACGGGGACAGGTAGGGACACTGAAGCTTTCTTT CSARTGTGRDTEAFF TRBV29-1 TRBD1 - TRBJ1-1
TGTGCCAGCAGTCCATTGGGGGCGGGAGAAGGCGGGCAGTACTTC CASSPLGAGEGGQYF TRBV27 - - TRBJ2-7
TGTGCCAGCAGCCCCCTGTTGACAGGGGGTGAAGCTTTCTTT CASSPLLTGGEAFF TRBV7-9 TRBD1 - TRBJ1-1
TGTGCCAGCAGCTCCCGGACAGATAGCTCTGGAAACACCATATATTTT CASSSRTDSSGNTIYF TRBV7-9 - - TRBJ1-3
TGCAGCGTCGAGGAACCCCGTTACGAGCAGTACTTC CSVEEPRYEQYF TRBV29-1 - - TRBJ2-7
TGTGCCACCACCTTAACGAGACAGAACACTGAAGCTTTCTTT CATTLTRQNTEAFF TRBV2 - - TRBJ1-1
TGTGCCAGCAGTTTTGGCCGAACTAACTATGGCTACACCTTC CASSFGRTNYGYTF TRBV28 - - TRBJ1-2
TGTGCCAGCAGAGGGACAGGGAACACTGAAGCTTTCTTT CASRGTGNTEAFF TRBV14 TRBD1 - TRBJ1-1
TGTGCCATCAGTGAGCTGCAGGGGGCGACCCATGGCTACACCTTC CAISELQGATHGYTF TRBV10-3 TRBD1 - TRBJ1-2